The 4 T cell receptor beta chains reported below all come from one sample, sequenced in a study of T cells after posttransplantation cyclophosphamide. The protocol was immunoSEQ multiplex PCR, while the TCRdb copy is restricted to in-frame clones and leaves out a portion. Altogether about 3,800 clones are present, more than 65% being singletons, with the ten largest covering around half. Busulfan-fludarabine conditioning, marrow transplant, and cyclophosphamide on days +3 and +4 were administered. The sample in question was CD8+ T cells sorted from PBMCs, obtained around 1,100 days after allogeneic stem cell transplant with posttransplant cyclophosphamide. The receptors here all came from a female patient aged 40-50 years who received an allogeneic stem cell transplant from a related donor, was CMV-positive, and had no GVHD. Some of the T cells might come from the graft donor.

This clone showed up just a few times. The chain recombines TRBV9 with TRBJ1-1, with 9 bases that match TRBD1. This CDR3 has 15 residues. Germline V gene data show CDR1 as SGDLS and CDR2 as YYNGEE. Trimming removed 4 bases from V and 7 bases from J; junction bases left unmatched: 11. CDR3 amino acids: CASSPTGQGILEAFF. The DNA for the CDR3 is TGTGCCAGCAGCCCCACGGGACAGGGAATCCTTGAAGCTTTCTTT.

The chain's CDR3 is CASIERGLASRYEQYF. In DNA, the CDR3 is TGTGCCAGCATCGAAAGGGGACTAGCTTCTCGGTACGAGCAGTACTTC. The V and J genes are TRBV28 and TRBJ2-7; 9 bases agree with TRBD2. The CDR3 runs 16 residues. The germline V gene has CDR1 MDHEN and CDR2 SYDVKM. With 7 bases clipped from V and 4 bases from J, the junction kept 14 bases outside the gene matches.

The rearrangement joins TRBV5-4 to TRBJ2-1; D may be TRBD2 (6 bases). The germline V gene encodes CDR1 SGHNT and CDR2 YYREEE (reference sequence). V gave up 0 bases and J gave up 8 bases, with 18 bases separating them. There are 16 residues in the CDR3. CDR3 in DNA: TGTGCCAGCAGCTTGGGGGACTTGGCCTGGGGCGATGAGCAGTTCTTC. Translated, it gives CASSLGDLAWGDEQFF. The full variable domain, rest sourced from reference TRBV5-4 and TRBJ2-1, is ETGVTQSPTHLIKTRGQQVTLRCSSQSGHNTVSWYQQALGQGPQFIFQYYREEENGRGNFPPRFSGLQFPNYSSELNVNALELDDSALYLCASSLGDLAWGDEQFFGPGTRLTVL.

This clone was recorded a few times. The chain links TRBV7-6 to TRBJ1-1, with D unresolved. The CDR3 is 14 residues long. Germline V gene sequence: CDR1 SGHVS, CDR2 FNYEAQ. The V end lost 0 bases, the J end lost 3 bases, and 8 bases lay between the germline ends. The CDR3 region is CASSLARGYTEAFF. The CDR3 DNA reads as TGTGCCAGCAGCTTAGCGCGAGGTTACACTGAAGCTTTCTTT.